This T cell receptor (beta chain) is from a study of cytomegalovirus exposure and HLA in healthy donors. Overall study results and limits: Per a later analysis, fewer than 20,000 TCR beta sequences showed association with HLA alleles at 0.05 false discovery rate.

The donors, nominally healthy at sampling, likely had unrecorded immune exposures. 60 Vbeta and 13 Jbeta primers were used in PCR. The protocol was immunoSEQ multiplex PCR, while the TCRdb copy is restricted to in-frame clones and leaves out a portion. The sample carries around 110,000 clones, 60% to 70% recorded once. The CDR3 consists of 16 residues. The germline gives CDR1 LGHNA, CDR2 YSLEER. V was shortened by 0 bases and J by 0 bases, with 10 bases between the two germline ends. To note about this clone: What it binds is not known.

V usage is TRBV4-3 and J usage is TRBJ2-3; D perhaps matches TRBD1 (6 bases). Sequenced: PBMCs. The TCR originated in a woman between 40 and 50 years old in good health and CMV-seropositive. Here the CDR3 reads CASSQDGGFSTDTQYF. Here the CDR3 DNA reads TGCGCCAGCAGCCAAGATGGGGGCTTCAGCACAGATACGCAGTATTTT.